A selection of T cell receptor beta chains follows, all from one sample in a study of T cells in Graves' hyperthyroidism and ophthalmopathy. In TCRdb, the multiplex PCR reads were re-called with MiXCR into one record per CDR3 protein. The table has roughly 570,000 distinct CDR3 sequences, roughly 50% seen once; the top ten hold around a fifth. The sequenced sample was peripheral blood or thyroid tissue (not recorded which). Source of these receptors: an adult woman with Graves' disease, either hyperthyroidism or ophthalmopathy (not recorded which). Both conserved end residues are part of each CDR3. A D gene is named only where the DNA matches it firmly. Size tells how often a clone was seen (once, few, many) or the class of an expanded clone, and some rows leave it out.

J gene	D gene	V gene	clone size	CDR3 protein	CDR3 DNA
TRBJ2-5	TRBD2	TRBV7-8	-	CASSPPSGTRTQYF	TGTGCCAGCAGCCCGCCTAGCGGTACTAGGACCCAGTACTTC
TRBJ2-5	TRBD1	TRBV5-1	once	CASSSGQGAQETQYF	TGCGCCAGCAGCTCGGGACAGGGGGCTCAGGAGACCCAGTACTTC
TRBJ2-7	TRBD2	TRBV2	few	CASVITGTSNYEQYF	TGTGCCAGCGTTATAACCGGGACTAGCAACTACGAGCAGTACTTC
TRBJ2-7	-	TRBV10-2	-	CASKPGPGPYEQYF	TGCGCCAGCAAACCGGGGCCGGGGCCCTACGAGCAGTACTTC
TRBJ1-2	-	TRBV7-9	many	CASRDRGQSYTF	TGTGCCAGCAGGGACCGGGGGCAGAGCTACACCTTC
TRBJ1-1	-	TRBV11-2	many	CASRPLRGRNMNTEAFF	TGTGCCAGCAGACCTCTTAGGGGCAGGAATATGAACACTGAAGCTTTCTTT
TRBJ1-1	-	TRBV15	-	CATRIRGENTEAFF	TGTGCCACCAGGATTCGGGGTGAGAACACTGAAGCTTTCTTT
TRBJ1-5	-	TRBV9	many	CASSVGVVQPQHF	TGTGCCAGCAGCGTAGGGGTAGTGCAGCCCCAGCATTTT
TRBJ2-7	-	TRBV10-3	once	CAPKGSRSSYEQYF	TGTGCCCCCAAGGGCTCCCGAAGCTCCTACGAGCAGTACTTC
TRBJ1-1	-	TRBV7-2	-	CASSLLTGQNTEAFF	TGTGCCAGCAGCCTGTTGACAGGCCAAAACACTGAAGCTTTCTTT
TRBJ1-2	-	TRBV15	-	CATSRPAGPPSGYTF	TGTGCCACCAGCAGGCCAGCGGGACCGCCTAGCGGCTACACCTTC
TRBJ1-6	-	TRBV20-1	once	CSAPLGRTGNSPLHF	TGCAGTGCCCCCCTTGGACGGACGGGTAATTCACCCCTCCACTTT
TRBJ1-2	TRBD1	TRBV20-1	-	CSAPGTGFGYTF	TGCAGTGCCCCGGGGACAGGGTTTGGCTACACCTTC